This TCR beta chain was identified in a study of blood T cell repertoires in COVID-19. Study-wide context: Some COVID-19 samples were acute and others convalescent; all came from the United States, Italy and Spain. PBMCs, B-cell-depleted T cells, or T cells provided the cDNA or gDNA that made up the material.

As handled by the study authors: From reference gene primer amplification, estimates of nucleated cell counts were derived. Profiled with immunoSEQ multiplex PCR; TCRdb holds only in-frame clones, not every one. V and J calls and clone size follow that table, whereas D and trimming were derived from the DNA. The table records about 220,000 clones, 80% of them present only once. Germline V gene sequence: CDR1 SEHNR, CDR2 FQNEAQ (reference sequence). With 1 base removed from V and 2 bases from J, the gap between germline ends came to 14 bases. The CDR3 has 17 residues. This clone has just a few counts. The chain links TRBV7-9 to TRBJ2-2; tentatively, D is TRBD1 (5 bases). This TCR came from a human donor in a cohort sampled during active COVID-19. Sequencing used peripheral blood. The CDR3 loop reads CASSLGDSLVNTGELFF. The CDR3, as DNA: TGTGCCAGCAGCTTAGGCGACAGCCTAGTTAACACCGGGGAGCTGTTTTTT. Full variable domain (rest looked up from reference TRBV7-9 and TRBJ2-2): DTGVSQNPRHKITKRGQNVTFRCDPISEHNRLYWYRQTLGQGPEFLTYFQNEAQLEKSRLLSDRFSAERPKGSFSTLEIQRTEQGDSAMYLCASSLGDSLVNTGELFFGEGSRLTVL.